Following are 17 T cell receptor beta chains from one sample sequenced in a study of shared clonotypes between healthy human individuals. TCRdb's table, derived via immunoSEQ multiplex PCR, lists solely in-frame clones and lacks some. The sample yields fewer than 2.5 million clones, under 95% seen once. The sample was naive CD4+ T cells from PBMCs. As for subset: CD45RA+ positively selected. The source is a man aged 18 to 35 in good health. Some clones in this sample may be carry-over from other donors' samples.

The genes are TRBV5-1 and TRBJ1-1; 9 bases align to TRBD1. This CDR3 has 14 amino acids. Trimming at V came to 6 bases and at J to 4 bases, leaving 7 bases not matched to a gene. In germline, CDR1 is SGHRS, CDR2 YFSETQ. The chain's CDR3 is CASKIQGAGTEAFF. The CDR3 nucleotides read TGCGCCAGCAAAATACAGGGGGCTGGCACTGAAGCTTTCTTT.

The chain combines TRBV4-3 with TRBJ2-2; D is perhaps TRBD2 (6 bases). V was trimmed by 3 bases and J by 2 bases, leaving 16 bases between them. From germline, CDR1 is LGHNA and CDR2 YSLEER. This CDR3 has 17 amino acids. The CDR3 sequence is CASSHPVGGTNTGELFF. The CDR3 nucleotides are TGCGCCAGCAGCCATCCGGTTGGCGGGACCAACACCGGGGAGCTGTTTTTT.

The V and J genes are TRBV2 and TRBJ1-1, with no clear D. V was cut by 3 bases and J by 7 bases, with 6 bases left in between. The CDR3 runs 11 residues. Germline-derived CDR1 and CDR2 are SNHLY and FYNNEI. The CDR3 coding sequence is TGTGCCAGCAGTGACTGGGGTGAAGCTTTCTTT. As protein: CASSDWGEAFF. Full variable domain (missing parts from reference TRBV2 and TRBJ1-1): EPEVTQTPSHQVTQMGQEVILRCVPISNHLYFYWYRQILGQKVEFLVSFYNNEISEKSEIFDDQFSVERPDGSNFTLKIRSTKLEDSAMYFCASSDWGEAFFGQGTRLTVV.

The chain recombines TRBV29-1 with TRBJ2-5; maybe TRBD2 (6 bases). The CDR3 totals 13 residues. The germline CDR1 and CDR2 sequences are SQVTM and ANQGSEA. V was clipped by 5 bases and J by 2 bases, with 12 bases between them. The CDR3 is CSVLGAGQETQYF. The CDR3, as DNA: TGCAGCGTTCTAGGTGCGGGGCAAGAGACCCAGTACTTC.

The chain is built from TRBV5-1 and TRBJ2-5, with TRBD2 as a possible D gene (5 bases). Looked up from germline, CDR1 is SGHRS and CDR2 is YFSETQ. The CDR3 contains 13 residues. Trimming left V 1 base short and J 5 bases short, with 9 bases between. CDR3 bases: TGCGCCAGCAGCTTGACTAGGATGGAGACCCAGTACTTC. Its translation: CASSLTRMETQYF.

The rearrangement joins TRBV6-5 to TRBJ2-1; 7 positions agree with TRBD2. The CDR3 is made up of 13 amino acids. CDR1 and CDR2 (germline): MNHEY, SVGAGI. V lost 6 bases, J lost 13 bases, and 12 bases stayed unmatched. The CDR3, as DNA: TGTGCCAGCAGCTTGACTAGCCGCGTCAGACAGTTCTTC. It yields the protein CASSLTSRVRQFF.

Comment on this clone: This CDR3 is also generated by other DNA sequences in the sample. In DNA form, the CDR3 reads TGCGCCAGCAGTGAGTCAGGGGCAACCTACGAGCAGTACTTC. This encodes CASSESGATYEQYF. The rearrangement links TRBV10-1 to TRBJ2-7; tentatively, D is TRBD1 (5 bases). The CDR3 length is 14 residues. Germline CDR1 reads WNHNN; CDR2 reads SYGVQD (reference sequence). V dropped 0 bases and J dropped 2 bases, with 8 bases sitting between them.

The CDR3 DNA sequence: TGCGCCAGCAGTGCCTCAGGGTCTGGAAACACCATATATTTT. Translating gives CASSASGSGNTIYF. This chain joins TRBV10-2 and TRBJ1-3; TRBD1 is a possible D gene (5 bases). The germline gives CDR1 WSHSY, CDR2 SAAADI. Trimming took off 4 bases at V and 1 base at J, with 8 bases between the two ends. The CDR3 contains 14 residues.

The rearrangement joins TRBV27 to TRBJ2-5; a possible D gene is TRBD2 (6 bases). This CDR3 has 14 amino acids. Germline CDR1 and CDR2: MNHEY and SMNVEV (reference sequence). V dropped 3 bases and J dropped 5 bases, with 13 bases sitting between them. CDR3: CASSLELASETQYF. The CDR3 DNA follows: TGTGCCAGCAGTTTGGAACTAGCCTCGGAGACCCAGTACTTC.

V is TRBV21-1 and J is TRBJ2-3; no check of the table's D call, TRBD2, against the DNA was made. TRBV21-1 is assigned pseudogene status. The CDR3 has 16 residues. The CDR3 nucleotides are TGTGCCAGCGGAATTCTCGGGAGGCCAGTTACAGATACGCAGTATTTT. This gives the protein CASGILGRPVTDTQYF.

This rearrangement joins TRBV29-1 to TRBJ2-2; D gene ambiguous. The CDR3 runs to 14 residues. V was trimmed by 4 bases and J by 2 bases, leaving 11 bases between them. Per the germline V gene, CDR1 is SQVTM and CDR2 is ANQGSEA. The CDR3 loop reads CSVAPSINTGELFF. The DNA of the CDR3 is TGCAGCGTTGCACCCAGCATAAACACCGGGGAGCTGTTTTTT.

About this clone: Other DNA sequences in this sample translate to the same CDR3. The DNA of the CDR3 is TGTGCCAGTAGTTCCCCCTATGGCTACACCTTC. It yields the protein CASSSPYGYTF. The rearrangement uses TRBV19 and TRBJ1-2; no firm D call. CDR1 is LNHDA and CDR2 is SQIVND in the germline V gene (reference sequence). With 5 bases removed from V and 4 bases from J, the gap between germline ends came to 5 bases. The CDR3 contains 11 residues.

The chain is built from TRBV7-2 and TRBJ2-1, with a tentative D call TRBD1 (5 bases). V gave up 7 bases and J gave up 10 bases, with 26 bases separating them. Germline V gene lookup returns CDR1 SGHTA and CDR2 FQGNSA. This CDR3 is 16 amino acids long. CDR3 residues: CASKPRRGAVVEEQFF. The CDR3 nucleotides read TGTGCCAGCAAACCCCGAAGGGGCGCGGTGGTAGAGGAGCAGTTCTTC.

The chain uses TRBV30 and TRBJ1-4; 7 bases align to TRBD1. The germline V gene has CDR1 GTSNPN and CDR2 SVGIG (reference sequence). This CDR3 is 14 amino acids long. Germline trimming cut 1 base from V and 6 bases from J; bases unmatched to any gene: 5. This CDR3 reads CAWSAQGWDEKLFF. The CDR3, as DNA: TGTGCCTGGAGTGCACAGGGGTGGGATGAAAAACTGTTTTTT.

In nucleotides, the CDR3 is TGTGCCATCAGTGCCTTAGGGGGGTCCTTCCATGGCTACACCTTC. Amino acid sequence: CAISALGGSFHGYTF. The rearrangement links TRBV10-3 to TRBJ1-2; TRBD1 might be the D (6 bases). The CDR3 loop spans 15 amino acids. V was clipped by 4 bases and J by 6 bases, with 18 bases between them. Germline lookup yields CDR1 ENHRY and CDR2 SYGVKD.

The V and J genes are TRBV4-3 and TRBJ2-1; 8 bases are a match to TRBD2. Trimming cost V 11 bases and J 8 bases; bases outside gene matches: 11. Germline CDR1 LGHNA, CDR2 YSLEER. The CDR3 is 13 amino acids. CDR3 nucleotide sequence: TGCGCCTCAAGGGCGGGAGGCGGCTATGAGCAGTTCTTC. As protein: CASRAGGGYEQFF.

This CDR3 reads CASSEYLGGEQYF. DNA for the CDR3: TGTGCCAGCAGTGAATATTTGGGGGGCGAGCAGTACTTC. J is TRBJ2-7 and V is TRBV25-1; D possibly corresponds to TRBD2 (6 bases). Germline loops: CDR1 MGHDK, CDR2 SYGVNS. V dropped 0 bases and J dropped 6 bases, with 9 bases sitting between them. The CDR3 covers 13 residues.